This TCR beta chain was recovered during a study of cytomegalovirus exposure and HLA in healthy donors. For the study at large: Out of 350 to 400 genotyped donors, roughly 78% belonged to the Caucasian-associated ancestry cluster. Study results and caveats: Through in vitro validation, three CMV-associated chains were shown to be specific for CMV antigens. As was reported, the classifier diagnosed cytomegalovirus status with high specificity and sensitivity.

Germline CDR1 reads SNHLY; CDR2 reads FYNNEI. The V gene lost 5 bases and the J gene lost 8 bases, with 15 bases spanning the gap. The CDR3 totals 13 residues. In the case of this clone: Its antigen remains unknown.

Healthy bone marrow donors supplied every sample. Primers for the PCR totalled 60 Vbeta and 13 Jbeta. The data were produced by immunoSEQ multiplex PCR, yet TCRdb's version contains in-frame clones alone and is incomplete. The table shows about 180,000 clones, with about 80% occurring only once. This chain connects TRBV2 to TRBJ1-2; a possible D gene is TRBD1 (6 bases). Sequenced input: PBMCs. The sequence derives from a man in his forties in good health and CMV-seronegative. The CDR3 DNA reads TGTGCCAGCAGTCTAAACAGGGAGGGCGGCTACACCTTC. Translated: CASSLNREGGYTF.